The clone carrying this T cell receptor (beta chain) has only a few counts. In the same sample, other DNA sequences code for this CDR3. The sample belongs to a study of CD8+ T cells in alopecia areata. Deletions cut 3 bases from V and 1 base from J, with 6 bases between. CDR3 length: 13 residues. CDR1 and CDR2 (germline): SEHNR, FQNEAQ (reference sequence). cDNA serving as the sequencing template came from extracted, reverse transcribed RNA. The data were produced by immunoSEQ multiplex PCR, yet TCRdb's version contains in-frame clones alone and is incomplete. This table has some 200,000 clones, 56% appearing once.

The rearrangement links TRBV7-9 to TRBJ2-5; D gene uncertain. The sample comprised CD8+ T cells sorted from blood. The sequence came from a human donor in good health. The CDR3 DNA reads as TGTGCCAGCAGCTTCCCCAGCCAAGAGACCCAGTACTTC. Its translation is CASSFPSQETQYF. Together with reference TRBV7-9 and TRBJ2-5, the CDR3 gives the full variable domain: DTGVSQNPRHKITKRGQNVTFRCDPISEHNRLYWYRQTLGQGPEFLTYFQNEAQLEKSRLLSDRFSAERPKGSFSTLEIQRTEQGDSAMYLCASSFPSQETQYFGPGTRLLVL.